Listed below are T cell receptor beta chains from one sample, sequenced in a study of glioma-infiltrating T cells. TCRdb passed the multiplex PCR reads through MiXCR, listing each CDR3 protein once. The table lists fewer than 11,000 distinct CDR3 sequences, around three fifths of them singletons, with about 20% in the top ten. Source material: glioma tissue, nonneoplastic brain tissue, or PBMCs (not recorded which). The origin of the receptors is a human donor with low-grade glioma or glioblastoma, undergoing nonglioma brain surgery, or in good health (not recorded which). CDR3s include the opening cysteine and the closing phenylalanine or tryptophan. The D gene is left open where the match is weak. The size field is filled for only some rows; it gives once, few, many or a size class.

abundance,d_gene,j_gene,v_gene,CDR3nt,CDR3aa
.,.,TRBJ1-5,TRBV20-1,TGCAGTGCTTTTCTACATTTCAATCAGCCCCATCATTTT,CSAFLHFNQPHHF
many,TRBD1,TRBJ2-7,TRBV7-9,TGTGCCAGCAGCGGGACAGGGTATACCTACGAGCAGTACTTC,CASSGTGYTYEQYF
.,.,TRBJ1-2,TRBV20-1,TGCAGTGCTAGGTCGCGAATGGGTTATATCCCGCACTATGGCTACACCTTC,CSARSRMGYIPHYGYTF
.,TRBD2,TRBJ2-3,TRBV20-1,TGCAGTGCTAGAGAAGCGGGAGGGCCAGAGAGAGTGCCAGATACGCAGTATTTT,CSAREAGGPERVPDTQYF
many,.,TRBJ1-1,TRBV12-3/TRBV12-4,TGTGCCAGCAGCCGCTTCACTGAAGCTTTCTTT,CASSRFTEAFF
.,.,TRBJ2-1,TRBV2,TGTGCCAGCCACTCCGGGGGAGGTCAGCAGTTCTTC,CASHSGGGQQFF
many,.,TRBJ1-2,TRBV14,TGTGCCAGCAGCCAGGATCTTCCGGGTACGGGCTACACCTTC,CASSQDLPGTGYTF
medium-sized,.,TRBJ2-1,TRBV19,TGTGCCAGTAGTATCGGCCTAGCGAGGAATGAGCAGTTCTTC,CASSIGLARNEQFF
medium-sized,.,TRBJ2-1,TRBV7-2,TGTGCCAGCAGCTTAGAGAGGAGGCGGCAGTTCTTC,CASSLERRRQFF
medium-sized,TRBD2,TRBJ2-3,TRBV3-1,TGTGCCAGCTGCCTAGCGGGAGGGCTATGGGATACGCAGTATTTT,CASCLAGGLWDTQYF
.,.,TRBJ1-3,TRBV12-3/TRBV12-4,TGTGACAGCAGGTACACTGGAAACAACATATATTTT,CDSRYTGNNIYF
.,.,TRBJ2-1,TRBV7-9,TGTGCCAGCAGCTTCGGCGGAAGGCACAATGAGCATTTCTTC,CASSFGGRHNEHFF
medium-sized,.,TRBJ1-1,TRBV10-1,TGCGCCAGCAGGGGACATTGGGGCACTGAAGCTTTCTTT,CASRGHWGTEAFF
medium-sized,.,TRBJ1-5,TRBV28,TGTGCCAGCAGTAGAACAGGGTTGAACAATCAGCCCCAGCATTTT,CASSRTGLNNQPQHF
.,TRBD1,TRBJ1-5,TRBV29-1,TGCAGCGTTAAGGACAGGGGCAATCAGCCCCACCATTTT,CSVKDRGNQPHHF
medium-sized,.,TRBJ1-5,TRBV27,TGTGCCAGCACCCTGGCGTGGAATTCGATTAGCAATCAGCCCCAGCATTTT,CASTLAWNSISNQPQHF
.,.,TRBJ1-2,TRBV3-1,TGTGCCAGCATCATCCGACAGTATCGCTACACCTTC,CASIIRQYRYTF
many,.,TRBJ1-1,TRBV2,TGTGCCAGCCAAGACAAACGAGGGCTATCTGAAGCTTTCTTT,CASQDKRGLSEAFF
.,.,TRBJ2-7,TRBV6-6,TGTGCCAGCAGTCCCGCCGGCGCAGGCGGTGCCTACGAGCGATACTTC,CASSPAGAGGAYERYF
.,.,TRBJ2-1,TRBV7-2,TGTGCCAGCAGCTTAAGTGGCGTGACTTCCTACAATGAGCAGTTCTTC,CASSLSGVTSYNEQFF
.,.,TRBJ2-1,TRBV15,TGTGCCACCAGCAGGGGGGGGGACATGGATGAGCAGTTCTTC,CATSRGGDMDEQFF
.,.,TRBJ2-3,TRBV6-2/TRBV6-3,TGTGTCGTCAGTGTCGGCAGCAGCACAGATACGCAGTATTTT,CVVSVGSSTDTQYF
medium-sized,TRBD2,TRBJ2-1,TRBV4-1,TGCGCCAGCAGCCAAGCCGGGACTAGCTTGGATGAGCAGTTCTTC,CASSQAGTSLDEQFF
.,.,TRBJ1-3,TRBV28,TGTGCCAGCACCACCAAGGGAGGTACCAGCTCTGGAAAAACCATATATTTT,CASTTKGGTSSGKTIYF
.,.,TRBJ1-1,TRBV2,TGTGCCAGCAGTGAAGCGAAGGGGCAGACTGAAGATTTCTTT,CASSEAKGQTEDFF
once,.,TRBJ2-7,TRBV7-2,TGTGCCAGCAGCTTCTTATCGGGATTGGGCGACGTGCAGTACTTC,CASSFLSGLGDVQYF
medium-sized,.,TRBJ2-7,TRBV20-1,TGCAGTGCTAGTGGGCAGCTAATTCAGTACTTC,CSASGQLIQYF
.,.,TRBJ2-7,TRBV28,TGTGCCAGCAGTTCCGGGGATCTTAGGAACCTCGAGCAGTACTTC,CASSSGDLRNLEQYF
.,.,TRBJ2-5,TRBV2,TGTGCCAGCAGGGAGGATATAGGGCGGAACCAAGAGAACCAGTACTTC,CASREDIGRNQENQYF
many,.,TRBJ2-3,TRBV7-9,TGTGCCAGCAGCCCACAGGGAGGGACGCAGTATTTT,CASSPQGGTQYF
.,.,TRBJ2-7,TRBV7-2,TGTGCCAGCAGCTTATATCGCTCGGGTTCCTACGGGCAGTACTTC,CASSLYRSGSYGQYF
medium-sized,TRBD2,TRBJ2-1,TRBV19,TGTGCCAGTAGTAGTCCGACTAGCGGGAGTTCGAATGAGCAGTTCTTC,CASSSPTSGSSNEQFF
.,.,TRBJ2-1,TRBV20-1,TGCAGTTCTAAGGTTCCGGGGCTAGTGTTTTACAATGAGCAGTTCTTC,CSSKVPGLVFYNEQFF
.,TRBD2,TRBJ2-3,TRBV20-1,TGCAGTGCTAGAGATCAGACCAGCGGGGGTACAGATACGCAGTATTTT,CSARDQTSGGTDTQYF
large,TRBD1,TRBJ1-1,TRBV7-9,TGTGCCAGCAGCCAACCGACAGGGGGCACTGAAGCTTTCTTT,CASSQPTGGTEAFF
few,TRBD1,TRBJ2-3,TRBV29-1,TGCAGCGTTCTTCAGGGGGCCTCAGATACGCAGTATTTT,CSVLQGASDTQYF
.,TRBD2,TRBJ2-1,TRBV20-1,TGCAGTCCGAGTAGCGGGAGGGATTACAATGAGCAGTTCTTT,CSPSSGRDYNEQFF
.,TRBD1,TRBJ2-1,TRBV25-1,TGTGCCAGCAGGAAAGGGGGCGGCCAAAATGAGCAGTTCTTC,CASRKGGGQNEQFF
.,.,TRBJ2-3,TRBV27,TGTGCCAGCAGTTCCCCCCCCACAGATACGCAGTATTTT,CASSSPPTDTQYF
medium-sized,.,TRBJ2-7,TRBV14,TGTGCCAGCAGCTTATGGGACGGTGGGTACGAGCAGTACTTC,CASSLWDGGYEQYF
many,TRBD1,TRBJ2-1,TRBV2,TGTGCCAGCAGTGGTGAACAGGGGGCTTGGTTTGAGCAGTTCTTC,CASSGEQGAWFEQFF
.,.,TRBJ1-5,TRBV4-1,TGCGCCAGCAGCCTGACGGACTTAAAAGATCAGCCCCAGCATTTT,CASSLTDLKDQPQHF
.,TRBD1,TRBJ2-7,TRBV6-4,TGTGCCGTGACAGGGCATCCCTACGAGCGGTACTTC,CAVTGHPYERYF
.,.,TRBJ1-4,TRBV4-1,TGCGCCAGCAGCCTAGATTTCCGGGCAGGGCCACATGAAAAACTGTTTTTT,CASSLDFRAGPHEKLFF
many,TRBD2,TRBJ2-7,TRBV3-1,TGTGCCATCAGCCAAGGCCGTGGGAGGGCCGCCGAGCAGTACTTC,CAISQGRGRAAEQYF
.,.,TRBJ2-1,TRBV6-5,TGTGCCAGCAGTTACTCCGGTAATGAGAAGTTATTC,CASSYSGNEKLF
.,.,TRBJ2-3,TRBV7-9,TGTGCCAGCAGCTTGAGTCCGGAAGATACGCAGTATTTT,CASSLSPEDTQYF
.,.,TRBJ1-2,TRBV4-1,TGCGCCAGCAGCCAAGAGGCGTTGACAGTAGAAAAATGTGGCTACACCTTC,CASSQEALTVEKCGYTF
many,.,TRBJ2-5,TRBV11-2,TGTGCCAGCAGCTTCGCGGGATCTTCTTTTGGAGAGACCCAGTACTTC,CASSFAGSSFGETQYF
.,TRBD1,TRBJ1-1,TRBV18,TGCGCCAGCTCACTGGGACAGATGAACACTGGAGCTTTCTTT,CASSLGQMNTGAFF
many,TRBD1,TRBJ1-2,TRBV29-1,TGCAGCGTCATGCCTCGACAGGGTCGTGGCTACACCTTC,CSVMPRQGRGYTF
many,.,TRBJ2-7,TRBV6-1,TGTGCCAGCAGTCCTAGGATTTTCTCCTACGAGCAGTACTTC,CASSPRIFSYEQYF
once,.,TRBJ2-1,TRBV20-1,TGCAGTGCTAGAGCCCTACTAGCTCTCAATGAGCAGTTCTTC,CSARALLALNEQFF
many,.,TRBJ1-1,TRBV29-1,TGCAGCGTTGCCCAGAAGAACACTGAAGCTTTCTTT,CSVAQKNTEAFF
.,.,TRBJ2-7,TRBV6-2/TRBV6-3,TGTGCCAGCAGTGCCGGCGCAGGCGGTGCCTACGAGCAGTACTTC,CASSAGAGGAYEQYF
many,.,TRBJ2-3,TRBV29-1,TGCAGCGTTGAACAGTCAGCAGATACGCAGTATTTT,CSVEQSADTQYF
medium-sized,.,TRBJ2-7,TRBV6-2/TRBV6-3,TGTGCCAGCAGTTACAACGGCCCCCCCTACGAGCAGTACTTC,CASSYNGPPYEQYF
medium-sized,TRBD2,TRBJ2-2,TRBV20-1,TGCAGTGCCCGTCCCCCACTAGCGGAGAACACCGGGGAGCTGTTTTTT,CSARPPLAENTGELFF
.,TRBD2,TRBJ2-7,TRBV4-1,TGCGCCAGCAGCCAAAGTAGCGGGAGTGACTACGAGCAGTACTTC,CASSQSSGSDYEQYF